The TCR beta chain under discussion was sequenced for a study of OX40 agonist ivuxolimab in advanced cancers. Trimming removed 6 bases from V and 2 bases from J; junction bases left unmatched: 6. The CDR3 length is 15 residues. Germline-derived CDR1 and CDR2 are SEHNR and FQNEAQ (reference sequence). Study-level results: Certain nonresponding patients likewise had low normalized T-cell clonal expansion. Both CD4+ and CD8+ T cell populations in blood had undergone clonal expansion by week 6 at 0.1 to 3.0 mg/kg.

As concerns this clone: What it binds is unknown.

The assay was immunoSEQ multiplex PCR, and TCRdb's table has in-frame clones only and misses some. The sample lists roughly 87,000 clones; about 92% were seen once. This sample comprised CD4+ or CD8+ T cells sorted from blood, obtained in a trial of the OX40 agonist ivuxolimab. V gene TRBV7-9 combines with J gene TRBJ2-2; 7 nucleotides line up with TRBD2. The sequence was obtained from an adult with an advanced solid tumor such as melanoma, head and neck, liver or kidney cancer. The CDR3, as DNA: TGTGCCAGCAGGCGCCGGGGGGATAACACCGGGGAGCTGTTTTTT. Translated, it gives CASRRRGDNTGELFF.